The rows below give T cell receptor beta chains drawn from one sample of a study of T cell changes during pregnancy in multiple sclerosis. Produced via immunoSEQ multiplex PCR; TCRdb's table is partial and in-frame only. The data show roughly 100,000 clones, approximately 91% seen once. The specimen comprised peripheral blood, sampled after pregnancy. The origin of the receptors is a female donor with multiple sclerosis, enrolled in a pregnancy study. Each CDR3 is given with its conserved first and last residue. D genes are given only for firm matches. Clone size is given for some rows only: seen once, a few or many times, or a class if the clone is expanded.

>TRBD1|-|TRBJ1-5|TRBV18
TGTGCCAGCTCACCACCCAAATCTGGGACAGGGGGTCAGCCCCAGCATTTT
CASSPPKSGTGGQPQHF
>TRBD1|-|TRBJ1-5|TRBV29-1
TGCAGCGTTAAGGGACAGGGGGGCCAGCCCCAGCATTTT
CSVKGQGGQPQHF
>-|-|TRBJ1-5|TRBV4-1
TGCGCCAGCAGCCAAGGGGCAAATAGCAATCAGCCCCAGCATTTT
CASSQGANSNQPQHF
>TRBD1|-|TRBJ2-1|TRBV7-8
TGTGCCAGCAGCTTAGTGGGACAGGGGTTCTACAATGAGCAGTTCTTC
CASSLVGQGFYNEQFF
>-|-|TRBJ1-2|TRBV10-3
TGTGCCATCAGTGAGTCGAGCAGGCCTCCTAACTATGGCTACACCTTC
CAISESSRPPNYGYTF
>-|-|TRBJ1-4|TRBV29-1
TGCAGCGCCAGGTTGGGGGGTAATGAAAAACTGTTTTTT
CSARLGGNEKLFF
>TRBD2|-|TRBJ2-7|TRBV19
TGTGCCAGTAGTTATCCGGGGGGCTACGAGCAGTACTTC
CASSYPGGYEQYF
>-|-|TRBJ2-7|TRBV11-1
TGTGCCAGCAGCGACGAGCGGCGAGAGCAGTACTTC
CASSDERREQYF
>-|once|TRBJ2-1|TRBV7-3
TGTGCCAGCAGCTATTCAGGGGACAATGAGCAGTTCTTC
CASSYSGDNEQFF
>TRBD1|-|TRBJ1-4|TRBV5-6
TGTGCCAGCAGCAGACAGGGGGCTGGGGAAAAACTGTTTTTT
CASSRQGAGEKLFF
>-|once|TRBJ2-1|TRBV12-5
TGTGCTAGTGGTGCCGAGGTGAGCTCCTACAATGAGCAGTTCTTC
CASGAEVSSYNEQFF